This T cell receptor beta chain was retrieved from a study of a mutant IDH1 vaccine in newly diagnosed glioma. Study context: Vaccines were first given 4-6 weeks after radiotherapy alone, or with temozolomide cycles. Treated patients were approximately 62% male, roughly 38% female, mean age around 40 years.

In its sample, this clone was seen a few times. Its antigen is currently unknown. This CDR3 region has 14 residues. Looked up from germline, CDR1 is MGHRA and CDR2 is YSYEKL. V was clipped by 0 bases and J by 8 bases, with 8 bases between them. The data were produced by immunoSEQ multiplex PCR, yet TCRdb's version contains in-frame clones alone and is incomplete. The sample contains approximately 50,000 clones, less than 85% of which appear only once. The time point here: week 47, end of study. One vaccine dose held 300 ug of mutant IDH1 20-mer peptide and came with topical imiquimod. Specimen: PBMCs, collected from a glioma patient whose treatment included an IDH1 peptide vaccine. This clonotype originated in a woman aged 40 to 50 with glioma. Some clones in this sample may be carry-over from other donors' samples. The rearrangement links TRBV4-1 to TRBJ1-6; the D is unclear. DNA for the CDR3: TGCGCCAGCAGCCAAGATCACGGCTATTCACCCCTCCACTTT. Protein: CASSQDHGYSPLHF.